Each of the 7 T cell receptor beta chains below was sequenced from the same sample in a study of blood T cell repertoires in COVID-19. Clones were sequenced by immunoSEQ multiplex PCR, and TCRdb holds only the in-frame ones, with some missing. Found here are tens of thousands of clones, approximately 80% of them singletons; the top ten hold around 4.8%. Sequences were obtained from peripheral blood. All receptors come from a man older than 75 with COVID-19, enrolled during active disease.

The table lists this clone with a count of one. The chain links TRBV7-3 to TRBJ1-1, with D uncertain. The germline V gene has CDR1 SGHTA and CDR2 FQGTGA. This CDR3 spans 13 amino acids. The germline V and J ends were trimmed by 5 bases and 3 bases, with 10 bases remaining between them. The CDR3 DNA follows: TGTGCCAGCAGCCGAAGAGCGGACACTGAAGCTTTCTTT. The encoded protein is CASSRRADTEAFF.

The chain recombines TRBV4-3 with TRBJ2-7; D call uncertain. Trimming pared 0 bases from V and 6 bases from J, leaving 9 bases between. The germline CDR1 and CDR2 sequences are LGHNA and YSLEER. The CDR3 runs 13 residues. CDR3 sequence reads: CASSQEPLSEQYF. The CDR3 DNA sequence: TGCGCCAGCAGCCAAGAGCCCCTGAGCGAGCAGTACTTC.

This chain links TRBV7-2 with TRBJ2-1; possibly TRBD2 for D (6 bases). The CDR3 has 18 amino acids. The V gene's germline CDR1 is SGHTA and CDR2 FQGNSA. Between the trimmed V and J ends, which lost 5 bases and 3 bases, there was a span of 23 bases. Here the CDR3 reads CASSPLIAGPIFYNEQFF. The CDR3 coding sequence is TGTGCCAGCAGCCCCTTGATTGCGGGACCGATCTTCTACAATGAGCAGTTCTTC. The entire variable domain, with the rest obtained from reference TRBV7-2 and TRBJ2-1, is as follows: GAGVSQSPSNKVTEKGKDVELRCDPISGHTALYWYRQSLGQGLEFLIYFQGNSAPDKSGLPSDRFSAERTGGSVSTLTIQRTQQEDSAVYLCASSPLIAGPIFYNEQFFGPGTRLTVL.

The chain joins TRBV5-1 to TRBJ2-7, with D perhaps matching TRBD1 (5 bases). The CDR3 consists of 15 residues. Per germline, CDR1 SGHRS and CDR2 YFSETQ. With 4 bases removed from V and 1 base from J, the gap between germline ends came to 15 bases. CDR3: CASSTVPGRSYEQYF. The CDR3 DNA reads as TGCGCCAGCAGCACCGTCCCAGGGCGGTCCTACGAGCAGTACTTC.

The chain carries TRBV7-3 and TRBJ1-1; TRBD1 might be the D (5 bases). Germline V gene sequence: CDR1 SGHTA, CDR2 FQGTGA. Deletions cut 5 bases from V and 6 bases from J, with 16 bases between. This CDR3 comprises 14 residues. CDR3 in DNA: TGTGCCAGCAGCGATCAAGGGGAAAGCGCTGAAGCTTTCTTT. Its protein product is CASSDQGESAEAFF.

The gene calls are TRBV5-6 and TRBJ1-2; 9 positions agree with TRBD1. This CDR3 contains 13 residues. J was trimmed by 7 bases and V by 2 bases; bases with no gene match: 3. Germline CDR1 reads SGHDT; CDR2 reads YYEEEE. CDR3 bases: TGTGCCAGCAGCTTACAGGGGGCTTTTGGCTACACCTTC. Its protein is CASSLQGAFGYTF.

This chain joins TRBV27 and TRBJ1-5; D unresolved. Germline V gene data show CDR1 as MNHEY and CDR2 as SMNVEV (reference sequence). The germline V and J ends were trimmed by 2 bases and 0 bases, with 8 bases remaining between them. CDR3 length: 15 residues. CDR3 nucleotides: TGTGCCAGCAGTTTAACCAGTTATAGCAATCAGCCCCAGCATTTT. Residues: CASSLTSYSNQPQHF.